The subject of this entry is one T cell receptor (beta chain). The antigen remains unidentified. Generated by immunoSEQ multiplex PCR, the TCRdb table keeps only in-frame clones and is missing some. The sample gives 80,000 to 95,000 clones, around 87% of which show up once; roughly 4.7% is in the top ten. The entry originates in a study of T cell responses to AZD1222 COVID-19 vaccine. Findings and caveats of the study: Clonal diversity may have been underestimated in mostly white British donors.

Germline V lookup: CDR1 MNHEY, CDR2 SVGEGT. Trimming removed 2 bases from V and 0 bases from J; junction bases left unmatched: 13. This CDR3 is 20 amino acids long. This material consisted of peripheral blood, taken on day 0 of MenACWY control vaccination. The clonotype comes from an adult in good health. This chain connects TRBV6-2 or TRBV6-3 to TRBJ2-6, with 7 nucleotides matching TRBD2. The CDR3 loop reads CASSYPPGGGSSSGANVLTF. The CDR3 coding sequence is TGTGCCAGCAGTTACCCCCCGGGAGGCGGCTCGAGCTCTGGGGCCAACGTCCTGACTTTC.